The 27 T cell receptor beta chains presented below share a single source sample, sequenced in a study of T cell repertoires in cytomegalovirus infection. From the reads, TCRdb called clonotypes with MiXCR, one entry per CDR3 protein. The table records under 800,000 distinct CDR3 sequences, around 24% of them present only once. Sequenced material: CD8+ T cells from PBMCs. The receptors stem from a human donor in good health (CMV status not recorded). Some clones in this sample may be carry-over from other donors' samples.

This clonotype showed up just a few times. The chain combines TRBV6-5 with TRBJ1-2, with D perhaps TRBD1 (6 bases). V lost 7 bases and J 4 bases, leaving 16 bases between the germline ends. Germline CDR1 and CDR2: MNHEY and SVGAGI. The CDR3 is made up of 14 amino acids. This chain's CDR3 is CASIGLGQLYGYTF. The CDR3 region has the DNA TGTGCCAGCATCGGACTCGGACAGCTCTATGGCTACACCTTC.

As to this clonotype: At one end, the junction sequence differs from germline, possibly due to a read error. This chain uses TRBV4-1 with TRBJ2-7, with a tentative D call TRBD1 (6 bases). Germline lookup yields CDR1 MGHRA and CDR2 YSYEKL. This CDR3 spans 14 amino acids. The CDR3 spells CASSQLTGSYELYF. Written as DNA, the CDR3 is TGCGCCAGCAGCCAGTTGACAGGCTCCTACGAGCTGTACTTC.

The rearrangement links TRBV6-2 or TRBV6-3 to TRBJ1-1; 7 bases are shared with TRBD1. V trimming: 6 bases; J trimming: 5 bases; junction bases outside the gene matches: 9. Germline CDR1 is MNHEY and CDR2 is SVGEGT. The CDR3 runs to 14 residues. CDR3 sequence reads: CASSRDSRMTEAFF. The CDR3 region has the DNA TGTGCCAGCAGCCGGGACAGTCGAATGACTGAAGCTTTCTTT.

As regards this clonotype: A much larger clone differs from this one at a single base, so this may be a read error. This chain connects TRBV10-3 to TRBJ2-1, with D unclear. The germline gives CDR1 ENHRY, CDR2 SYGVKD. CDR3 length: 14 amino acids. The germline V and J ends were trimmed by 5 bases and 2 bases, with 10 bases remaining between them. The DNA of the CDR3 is TGTGCCATCAGTATGGGCATGACCTACAATGAGCAGTTCTTC. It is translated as CAISMGMTYNEQFF.

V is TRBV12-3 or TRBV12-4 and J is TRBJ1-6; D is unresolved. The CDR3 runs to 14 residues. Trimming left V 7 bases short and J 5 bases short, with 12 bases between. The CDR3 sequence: CASKGRGNNSPLHF. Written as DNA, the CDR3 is TGTGCCAGCAAGGGAAGAGGAAATAATTCACCCCTCCACTTT.

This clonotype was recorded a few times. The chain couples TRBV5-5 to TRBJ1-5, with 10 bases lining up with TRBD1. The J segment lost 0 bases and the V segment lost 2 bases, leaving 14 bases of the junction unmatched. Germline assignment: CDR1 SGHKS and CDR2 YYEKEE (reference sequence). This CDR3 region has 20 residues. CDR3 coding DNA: TGTGCCAGCAGCTTCTCCACCTGGACAGGGGGTTTTGATAGCAATCAGCCCCAGCATTTT. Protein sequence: CASSFSTWTGGFDSNQPQHF. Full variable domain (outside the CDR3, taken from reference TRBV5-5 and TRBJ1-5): DAGVTQSPTHLIKTRGQQVTLRCSPISGHKSVSWYQQVLGQGPQFIFQYYEKEERGRGNFPDRFSARQFPNYSSELNVNALLLGDSALYLCASSFSTWTGGFDSNQPQHFGDGTRLSIL.

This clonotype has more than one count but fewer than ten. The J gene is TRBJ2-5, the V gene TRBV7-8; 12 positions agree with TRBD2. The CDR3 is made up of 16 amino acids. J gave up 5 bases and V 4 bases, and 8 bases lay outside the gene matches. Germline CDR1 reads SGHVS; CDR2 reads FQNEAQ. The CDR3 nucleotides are TGTGCCAGCAGCTACTCTAGCGGGGGGGCGGGGGAGACCCAGTACTTC. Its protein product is CASSYSSGGAGETQYF.

CDR3 in amino acids: CASSEWGGNTEAFF. CDR3 DNA: TGTGCCAGCAGTGAGTGGGGGGGGAACACTGAAGCTTTCTTT. The genes are TRBV6-4 and TRBJ1-1, with D possibly being TRBD1 (5 bases). V lost 3 bases, J lost 1 base, and 9 bases lay in between. Germline values: CDR1 MRHNA, CDR2 SNTAGT. The CDR3 is made up of 14 amino acids.

The DNA of the CDR3 is TGTGCCAGCAGTTTAGGGACAGGGGCCAACGTCCTGACTTTC. Encoded protein: CASSLGTGANVLTF. The chain links TRBV27 to TRBJ2-6; a possible D gene is TRBD1 (6 bases). The CDR3 contains 14 residues. Per the germline V gene, CDR1 is MNHEY and CDR2 is SMNVEV (reference sequence). The germline V and J ends were trimmed by 2 bases and 4 bases, with 6 bases remaining between them.

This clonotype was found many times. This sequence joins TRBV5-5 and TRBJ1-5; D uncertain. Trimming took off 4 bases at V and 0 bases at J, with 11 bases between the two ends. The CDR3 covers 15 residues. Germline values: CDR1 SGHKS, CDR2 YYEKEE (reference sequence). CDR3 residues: CASSVSGSSNQPQHF. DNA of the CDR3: TGTGCCAGCAGCGTTAGCGGATCTAGCAATCAGCCCCAGCATTTT. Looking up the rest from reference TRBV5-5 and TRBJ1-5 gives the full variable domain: DAGVTQSPTHLIKTRGQQVTLRCSPISGHKSVSWYQQVLGQGPQFIFQYYEKEERGRGNFPDRFSARQFPNYSSELNVNALLLGDSALYLCASSVSGSSNQPQHFGDGTRLSIL.

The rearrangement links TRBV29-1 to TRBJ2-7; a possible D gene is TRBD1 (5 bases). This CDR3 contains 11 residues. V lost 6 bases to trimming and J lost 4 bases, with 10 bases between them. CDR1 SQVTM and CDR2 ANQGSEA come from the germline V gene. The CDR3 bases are TGCAGCGTGGGGCGCGATTACGAGCAGTACTTC. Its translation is CSVGRDYEQYF.

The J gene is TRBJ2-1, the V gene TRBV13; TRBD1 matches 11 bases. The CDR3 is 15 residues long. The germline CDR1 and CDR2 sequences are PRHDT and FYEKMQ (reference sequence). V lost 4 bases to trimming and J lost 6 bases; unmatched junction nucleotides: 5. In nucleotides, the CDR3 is TGTGCCAGCAGCTCCGGACAGGGGGCCCCCAATGAGCAGTTCTTC. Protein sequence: CASSSGQGAPNEQFF. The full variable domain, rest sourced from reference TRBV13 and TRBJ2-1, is AAGVIQSPRHLIKEKRETATLKCYPIPRHDTVYWYQQGPGQDPQFLISFYEKMQSDKGSIPDRFSAQQFSDYHSELNMSSLELGDSALYFCASSSGQGAPNEQFFGPGTRLTVL.

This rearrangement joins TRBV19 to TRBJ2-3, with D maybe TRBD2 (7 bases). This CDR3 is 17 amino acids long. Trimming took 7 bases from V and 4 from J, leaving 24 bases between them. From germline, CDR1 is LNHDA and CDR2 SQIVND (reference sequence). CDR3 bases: TGTGCCAGTACCCTATCAGGGAGGGGGAGGATATCAGATACGCAGTATTTT. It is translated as CASTLSGRGRISDTQYF.

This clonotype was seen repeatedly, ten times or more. The CDR3 is CASSERWEIVGQETQYF. The CDR3 DNA sequence: TGTGCCAGCAGTGAAAGATGGGAGATAGTAGGCCAAGAGACCCAGTACTTC. J is TRBJ2-5 and V is TRBV25-1; a possible D gene is TRBD2 (5 bases). V lost 2 bases, J lost 1 base, and 17 bases lay in between. Germline CDR1 reads MGHDK; CDR2 reads SYGVNS. The CDR3 has 17 amino acids. The full variable domain, with the rest looked up from reference TRBV25-1 and TRBJ2-5, is EADIYQTPRYLVIGTGKKITLECSQTMGHDKMYWYQQDPGMELHLIHYSYGVNSTEKGDLSSESTVSRIRTEHFPLTLESARPSHTSQYLCASSERWEIVGQETQYFGPGTRLLVL.

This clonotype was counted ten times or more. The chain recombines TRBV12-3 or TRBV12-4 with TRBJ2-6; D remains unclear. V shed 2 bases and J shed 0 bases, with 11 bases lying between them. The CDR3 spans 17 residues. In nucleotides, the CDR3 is TGTGCCAGCAGTTTAAACAGCGTTATCTCTGGGGCCAACGTCCTGACTTTC. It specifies CASSLNSVISGANVLTF.

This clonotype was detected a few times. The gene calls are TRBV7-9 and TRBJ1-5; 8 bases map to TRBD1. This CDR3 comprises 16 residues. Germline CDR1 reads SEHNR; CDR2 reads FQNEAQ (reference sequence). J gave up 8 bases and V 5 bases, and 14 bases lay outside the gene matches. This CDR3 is CASSTETGAYFEPQHF. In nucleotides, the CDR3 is TGTGCCAGCAGCACCGAGACAGGGGCCTACTTTGAGCCCCAGCATTTT.

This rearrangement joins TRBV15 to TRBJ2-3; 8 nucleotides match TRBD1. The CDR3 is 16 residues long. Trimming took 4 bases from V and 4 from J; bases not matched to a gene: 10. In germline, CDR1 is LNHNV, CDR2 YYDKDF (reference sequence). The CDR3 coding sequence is TGTGCCACCAGCACCCTTGGGAGGACAGGGCCAGATACGCAGTATTTT. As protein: CATSTLGRTGPDTQYF.

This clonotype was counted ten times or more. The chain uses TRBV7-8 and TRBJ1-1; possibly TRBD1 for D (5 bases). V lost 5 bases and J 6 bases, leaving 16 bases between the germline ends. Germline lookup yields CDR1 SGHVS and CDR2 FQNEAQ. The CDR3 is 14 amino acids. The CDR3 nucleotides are TGTGCCAGCAGCCCTGGGGCAGGGAAGGCTGAAGCTTTCTTT. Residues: CASSPGAGKAEAFF.

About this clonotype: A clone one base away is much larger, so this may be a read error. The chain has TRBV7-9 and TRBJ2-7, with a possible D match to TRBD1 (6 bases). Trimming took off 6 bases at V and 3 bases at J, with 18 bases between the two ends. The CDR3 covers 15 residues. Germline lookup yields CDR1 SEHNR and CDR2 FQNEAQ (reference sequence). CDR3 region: CASRLVAGAIYEQYF. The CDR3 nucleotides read TGTGCCAGCAGATTGGTTGCAGGGGCGATCTACGAGCAGTACTTC.

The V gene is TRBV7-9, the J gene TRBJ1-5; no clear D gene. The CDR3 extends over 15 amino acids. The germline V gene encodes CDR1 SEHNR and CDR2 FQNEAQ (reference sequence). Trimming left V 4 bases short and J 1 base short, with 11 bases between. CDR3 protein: CASSSGDLSNQPQHF. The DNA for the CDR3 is TGTGCCAGCAGCTCAGGAGACCTGAGCAATCAGCCCCAGCATTTT.

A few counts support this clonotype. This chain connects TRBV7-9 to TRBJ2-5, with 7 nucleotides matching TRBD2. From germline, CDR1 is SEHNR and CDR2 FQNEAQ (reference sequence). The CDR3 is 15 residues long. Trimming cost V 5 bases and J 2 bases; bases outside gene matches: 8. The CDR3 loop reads CASSPPVRGQETQYF. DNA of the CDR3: TGTGCCAGCAGCCCCCCAGTGCGGGGGCAAGAGACCCAGTACTTC.

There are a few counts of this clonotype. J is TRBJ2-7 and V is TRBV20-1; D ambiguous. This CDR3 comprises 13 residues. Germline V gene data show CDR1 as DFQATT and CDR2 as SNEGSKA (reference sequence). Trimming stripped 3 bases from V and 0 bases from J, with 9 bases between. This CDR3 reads CSARGRASYEQYF. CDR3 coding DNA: TGCAGTGCTAGGGGTAGAGCCTCCTACGAGCAGTACTTC.

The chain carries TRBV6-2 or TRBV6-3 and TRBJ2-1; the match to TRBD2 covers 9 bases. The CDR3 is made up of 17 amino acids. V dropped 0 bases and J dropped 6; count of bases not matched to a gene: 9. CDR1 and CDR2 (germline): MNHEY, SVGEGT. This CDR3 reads CASSYSKNSGGLNEQFF. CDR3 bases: TGTGCCAGCAGTTACTCGAAAAATAGCGGGGGTCTCAATGAGCAGTTCTTC.

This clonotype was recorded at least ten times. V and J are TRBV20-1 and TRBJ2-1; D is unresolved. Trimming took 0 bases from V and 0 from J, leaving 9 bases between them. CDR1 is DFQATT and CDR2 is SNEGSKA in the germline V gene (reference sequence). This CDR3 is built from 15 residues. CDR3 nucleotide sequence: TGCAGTGCTAGAGATGTGGGGTTCTCCTACAATGAGCAGTTCTTC. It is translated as CSARDVGFSYNEQFF.

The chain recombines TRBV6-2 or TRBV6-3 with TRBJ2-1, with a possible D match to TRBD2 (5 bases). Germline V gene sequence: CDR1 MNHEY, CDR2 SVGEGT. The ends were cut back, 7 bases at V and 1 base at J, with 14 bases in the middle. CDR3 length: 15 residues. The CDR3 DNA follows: TGTGCCAGCACCCTGTTTGGAGGATCCTACAATGAGCAGTTCTTC. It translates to CASTLFGGSYNEQFF.

DNA for the CDR3: TGCAGTGCTAGAGACGTTCCGGGCGGGGGGGCCGGAGATACGCAGTATTTT. It codes for CSARDVPGGGAGDTQYF. The chain employs TRBV20-1 and TRBJ2-3; 9 bases are shared with TRBD2. V was clipped by 0 bases and J by 5 bases; unmatched bases: 12. The CDR3 has 17 amino acids. CDR1 and CDR2 from the germline V gene are DFQATT and SNEGSKA (reference sequence).

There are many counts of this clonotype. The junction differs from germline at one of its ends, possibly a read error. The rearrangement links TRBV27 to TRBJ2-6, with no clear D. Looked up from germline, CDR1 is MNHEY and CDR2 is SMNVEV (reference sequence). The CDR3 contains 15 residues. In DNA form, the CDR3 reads TGTGCCAGCAGCTTATCTAGATCTGGGGCCAACGTCCTGACTTTC. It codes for CASSLSRSGANVLTF.